The following is a T cell receptor (beta chain) sequence with its context. These data are taken from a study of regulatory T cells. The PCR used 52 TRBV and 13 TRBJ primers. The table came from immunoSEQ multiplex PCR; TCRdb's copy has only in-frame clones and leaves some out. There are just over 20,000 clones in the sample; approximately 94% occur only once, and 3.5% to 4% lies in the top ten. Germline V gives CDR1 MDHEN, CDR2 SYDVKM. Trimming took 3 bases from V and 0 from J, leaving 16 bases between them. CDR3 length equals 17 residues. This sequence was found in a child aged 2 to 10 with CD3G deficiency. The material sequenced was CD8+ T cells sorted from blood. The chain couples TRBV28 to TRBJ2-3; possibly TRBD1 for D (5 bases). The CDR3 region is CASSLGGRALSTDTQYF. CDR3 DNA: TGTGCCAGCAGTTTGGGCGGCAGGGCGTTGAGCACAGATACGCAGTATTTT.